These 9 T cell receptor beta chains were sequenced from one sample in a study of blood T cell repertoires in COVID-19. Only in-frame clones appear in the TCRdb table, and some are missing; sequencing was by immunoSEQ multiplex PCR. The sample has approximately 400,000 clones; 81% are singletons. The sequenced sample was peripheral blood. The receptors come from a human donor with acute or convalescent COVID-19. The donor label of this sample is uncertain.

The chain recombines TRBV7-9 with TRBJ1-2; no clear D. V lost 3 bases and J 4 bases, leaving 12 bases between the germline ends. The germline V gene encodes CDR1 SEHNR and CDR2 FQNEAQ (reference sequence). The CDR3 is 14 amino acids. CDR3: CASSLEGGSYGYTF. As DNA, the CDR3 is TGTGCCAGCAGCTTGGAGGGTGGGTCCTATGGCTACACCTTC.

There are a few counts of this clone. This chain uses TRBV6-5 with TRBJ1-1; maybe TRBD1 (5 bases). CDR1 MNHEY and CDR2 SVGAGI come from the germline V gene. V lost 6 bases and J 6 bases, leaving 14 bases between the germline ends. This CDR3 region has 13 residues. The CDR3 spells CASRGIRGSEAFF. CDR3 sequence (DNA): TGTGCCAGCAGGGGCATAAGGGGTTCTGAAGCTTTCTTT.

This clone occurred once. The genes are TRBV6-5 and TRBJ1-5, with 8 bases fitting TRBD1. CDR1 is MNHEY and CDR2 is SVGAGI in the germline V gene. Trimming cost V 6 bases and J 5 bases; bases outside gene matches: 9. CDR3 length: 15 amino acids. DNA for the CDR3: TGTGCCAGCAGCCGAGACAGGGGAAAGTATCAGCCCCAGCATTTT. It codes for CASSRDRGKYQPQHF.

The rearrangement links TRBV7-9 to TRBJ1-2; the D gene is possibly TRBD1 (6 bases). The CDR3 contains 15 residues. Trimming pared 1 base from V and 9 bases from J, leaving 18 bases between. Germline V gene lookup returns CDR1 SEHNR and CDR2 FQNEAQ (reference sequence). CDR3 residues: CASSLEQGSFGRYTF. The CDR3 DNA sequence: TGTGCCAGCAGCTTAGAACAGGGTAGTTTTGGGCGCTACACCTTC. Supplemented by reference TRBV7-9 and TRBJ1-2, the full variable domain reads DTGVSQNPRHKITKRGQNVTFRCDPISEHNRLYWYRQTLGQGPEFLTYFQNEAQLEKSRLLSDRFSAERPKGSFSTLEIQRTEQGDSAMYLCASSLEQGSFGRYTFGSGTRLTVV.

The J gene is TRBJ2-3, the V gene TRBV5-1, with 12 bases identical to TRBD1. The CDR3 loop spans 17 amino acids. Germline CDR1 SGHRS, CDR2 YFSETQ. V was pared by 7 bases and J by 4 bases, with 13 bases of the junction left unmatched. Written as DNA, the CDR3 is TGCGCCAGCTGCCAAGGGACAGGGGGCCTGGGTCCAGATACGCAGTATTTT. It encodes CASCQGTGGLGPDTQYF.

V and J are TRBV29-1 and TRBJ1-2, with D unresolved. Germline V gene sequence: CDR1 SQVTM, CDR2 ANQGSEA. The length of the CDR3 is 13 residues. Trimming removed 0 bases from V and 3 bases from J, with 8 bases in between. For the CDR3, the DNA is TGCAGCGTTGAAGATCGGGGTGACTATGGCTACACCTTC. Its translation: CSVEDRGDYGYTF.

The chain has TRBV5-1 and TRBJ2-1; 9 bases align to TRBD1. This CDR3 is built from 17 residues. Germline V CDR1 and CDR2: SGHRS, YFSETQ. V was pared by 4 bases and J by 0 bases, with 8 bases of the junction left unmatched. The CDR3 protein is CASSVSGQGRSYNEQFF. Written as DNA, the CDR3 is TGCGCCAGCAGCGTCTCAGGACAGGGGCGCTCCTACAATGAGCAGTTCTTC.

The CDR3 DNA reads TGTGCCAGCAACACGGGGGGGGTCCTCACAGATACGCAGTATTTT. It encodes CASNTGGVLTDTQYF. The chain joins TRBV11-2 to TRBJ2-3; TRBD2 matches at 8 bases. J lost 2 bases, V lost 7 bases, and 8 bases had no gene match. The germline V gene has CDR1 SGHAT and CDR2 FQNNGV. The CDR3 extends over 15 amino acids.

The J gene is TRBJ2-7, the V gene TRBV3-1 (or the pseudogene TRBV3-2), with D maybe TRBD1 (6 bases). This CDR3 comprises 14 residues. Germline V CDR1 and CDR2: LGHDT, YNNKEL (reference sequence). The V and J ends lost 3 bases and 1 base respectively, with 10 bases between them. Here the CDR3 DNA reads TGTGCCAGCAGCCACCATGGACAGTCCTACGAGCAGTACTTC. This translates into CASSHHGQSYEQYF.